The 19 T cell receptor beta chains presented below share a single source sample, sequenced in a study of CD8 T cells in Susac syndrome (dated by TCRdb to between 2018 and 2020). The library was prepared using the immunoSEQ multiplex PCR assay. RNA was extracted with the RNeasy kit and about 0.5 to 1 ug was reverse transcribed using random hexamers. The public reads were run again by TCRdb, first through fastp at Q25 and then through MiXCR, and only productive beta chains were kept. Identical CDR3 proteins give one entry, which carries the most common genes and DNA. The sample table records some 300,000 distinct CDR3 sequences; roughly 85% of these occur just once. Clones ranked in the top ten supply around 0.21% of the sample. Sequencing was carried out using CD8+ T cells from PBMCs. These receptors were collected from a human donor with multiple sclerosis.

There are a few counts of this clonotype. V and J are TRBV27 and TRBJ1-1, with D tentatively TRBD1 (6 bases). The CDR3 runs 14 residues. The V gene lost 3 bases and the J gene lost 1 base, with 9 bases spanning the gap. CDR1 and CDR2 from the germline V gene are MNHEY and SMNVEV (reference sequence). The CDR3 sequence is CASSLTRGNTEAFF. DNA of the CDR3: TGTGCCAGCAGTTTGACCAGGGGGAACACTGAAGCTTTCTTT.

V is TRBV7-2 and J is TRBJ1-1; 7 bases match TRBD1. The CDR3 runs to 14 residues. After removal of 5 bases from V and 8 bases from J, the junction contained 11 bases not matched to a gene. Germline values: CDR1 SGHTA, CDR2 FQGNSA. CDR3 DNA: TGTGCCAGCAGCCCCGACAGGGTAGGTTCCGAAGCTTTCTTT. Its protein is CASSPDRVGSEAFF.

The CDR3 region is CSARDSVTLRNHGNTIYF. The CDR3 DNA reads TGCAGTGCTAGAGATAGTGTAACATTGCGTAATCATGGAAACACCATATATTTT. The rearrangement uses TRBV20-1 and TRBJ1-3; D unclear. The CDR3 extends over 18 amino acids. CDR1 is DFQATT and CDR2 is SNEGSKA in the germline V gene (reference sequence). V lost 0 bases to trimming and J lost 3 bases, with 21 bases between them.

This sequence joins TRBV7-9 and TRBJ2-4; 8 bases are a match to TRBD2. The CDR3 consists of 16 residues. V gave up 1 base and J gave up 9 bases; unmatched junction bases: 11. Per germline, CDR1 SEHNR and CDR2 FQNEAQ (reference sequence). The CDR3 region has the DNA TGTGCCAGCAGCTTAGGAGGCGTAGCGGGATTCATCATTCAGTACTTC. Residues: CASSLGGVAGFIIQYF.

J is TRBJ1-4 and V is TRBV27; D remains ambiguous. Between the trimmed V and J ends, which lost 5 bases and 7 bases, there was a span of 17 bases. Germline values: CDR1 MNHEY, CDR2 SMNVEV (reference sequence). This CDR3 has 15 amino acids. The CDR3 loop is CASSPWTGVGEKLFF. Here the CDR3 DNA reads TGTGCCAGCAGTCCCTGGACGGGAGTAGGTGAAAAACTGTTTTTT.

CDR3 nucleotides: TGCGCCAGCAGCCAAGGTTGGTCAAACCTAAATCAAGATACGCAGTATTTT. Its protein product is CASSQGWSNLNQDTQYF. V and J are TRBV4-3 and TRBJ2-3, with D unclear. Germline V gene sequence: CDR1 LGHNA, CDR2 YSLEER. This CDR3 comprises 17 residues. V was pared by 1 base and J by 5 bases, with 19 bases between.

DNA of the CDR3: TGTGCCAGCAGCCAAGTCACCGGGACAGGACTGAGCGAGACCCAGTACTTC. This sequence encodes CASSQVTGTGLSETQYF. The chain employs TRBV4-2 and TRBJ2-5; 8 bases are shared with TRBD1. This CDR3 region has 17 residues. Germline CDR1 and CDR2: LGHNA and YNFKEQ. Losses at the gene ends were 1 base for V and 5 bases for J; bases not matched to a gene: 12.

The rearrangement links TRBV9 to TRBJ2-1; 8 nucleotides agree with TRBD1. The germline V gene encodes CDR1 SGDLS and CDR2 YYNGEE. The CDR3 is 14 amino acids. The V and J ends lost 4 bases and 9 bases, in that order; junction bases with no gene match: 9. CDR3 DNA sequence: TGTGCCAGCAGCTGGGGGCAGGGGGCAGTTGAGCAGTTCTTC. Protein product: CASSWGQGAVEQFF.

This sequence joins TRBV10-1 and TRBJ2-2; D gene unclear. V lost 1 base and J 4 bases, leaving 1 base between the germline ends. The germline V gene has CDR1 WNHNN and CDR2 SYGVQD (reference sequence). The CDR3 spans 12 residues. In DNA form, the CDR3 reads TGCGCCAGCAGTGAGTTCACCGGGGAGCTGTTTTTT. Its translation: CASSEFTGELFF.

CDR3: CASSLFDSPYNEQFF. The CDR3 DNA reads TGTGCCAGCAGCTTATTCGACTCCCCGTACAATGAGCAGTTCTTC. The chain couples TRBV7-2 to TRBJ2-1; unclear D gene. This CDR3 has 15 amino acids. Germline-derived CDR1 and CDR2 are SGHTA and FQGNSA. V was pared by 2 bases and J by 4 bases, with 12 bases between.

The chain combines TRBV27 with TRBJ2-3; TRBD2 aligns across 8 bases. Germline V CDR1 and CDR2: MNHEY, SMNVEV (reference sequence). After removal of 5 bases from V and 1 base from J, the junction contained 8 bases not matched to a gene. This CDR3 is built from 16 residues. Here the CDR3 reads CASSHTTSAGTDTQYF. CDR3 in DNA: TGTGCCAGCAGTCACACGACTAGCGCGGGCACAGATACGCAGTATTTT.

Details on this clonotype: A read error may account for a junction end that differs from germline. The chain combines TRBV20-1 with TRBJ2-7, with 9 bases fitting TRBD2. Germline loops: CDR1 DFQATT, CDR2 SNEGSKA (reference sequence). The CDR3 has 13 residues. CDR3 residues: CSPRPLAGTEQYF. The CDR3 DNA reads TGCAGTCCTAGACCGCTAGCGGGAACCGAGCAGTACTTC.

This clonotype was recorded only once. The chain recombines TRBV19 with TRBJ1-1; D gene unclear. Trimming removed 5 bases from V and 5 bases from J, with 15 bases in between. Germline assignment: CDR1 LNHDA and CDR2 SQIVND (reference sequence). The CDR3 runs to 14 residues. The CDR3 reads CASSLYLAETEAFF. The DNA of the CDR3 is TGTGCCAGTAGTTTATACCTCGCAGAGACTGAAGCTTTCTTT.

Here the CDR3 reads CAWSWLNTGELFF. Written as DNA, the CDR3 is TGTGCCTGGAGCTGGTTGAACACCGGGGAGCTGTTTTTT. The V call is TRBV30, the J call TRBJ2-2; D call uncertain. Trimming took 3 bases from V and 1 from J, leaving 6 bases between them. CDR3 length: 13 amino acids. CDR1 is GTSNPN, CDR2 SVGIG, per germline (reference sequence). The full variable domain, rest sourced from reference TRBV30 and TRBJ2-2, is SQTIHQWPATLVQPVGSPLSLECTVEGTSNPNLYWYRQAAGRGLQLLFYSVGIGQISSEVPQNLSASRPQDRQFILSSKKLLLSDSGFYLCAWSWLNTGELFFGEGSRLTVL.

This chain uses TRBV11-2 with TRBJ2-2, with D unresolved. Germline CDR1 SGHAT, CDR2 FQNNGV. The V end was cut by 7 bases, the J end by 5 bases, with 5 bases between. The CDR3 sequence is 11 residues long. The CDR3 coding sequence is TGTGCCAGCACCATTACCGGGGAGCTGTTTTTT. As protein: CASTITGELFF.

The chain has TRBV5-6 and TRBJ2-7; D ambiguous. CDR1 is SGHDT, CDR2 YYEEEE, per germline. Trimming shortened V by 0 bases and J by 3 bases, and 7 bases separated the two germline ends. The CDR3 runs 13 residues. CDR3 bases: TGTGCCAGCAGCTTGGGAAACATCTACGAGCAGTACTTC. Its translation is CASSLGNIYEQYF.

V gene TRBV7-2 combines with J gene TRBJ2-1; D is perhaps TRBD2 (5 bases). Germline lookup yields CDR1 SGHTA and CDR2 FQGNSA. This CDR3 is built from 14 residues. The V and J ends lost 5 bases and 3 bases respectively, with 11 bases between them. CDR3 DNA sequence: TGTGCCAGCAGCCCGATCGGACTCTACAATGAGCAGTTCTTC. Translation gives CASSPIGLYNEQFF.

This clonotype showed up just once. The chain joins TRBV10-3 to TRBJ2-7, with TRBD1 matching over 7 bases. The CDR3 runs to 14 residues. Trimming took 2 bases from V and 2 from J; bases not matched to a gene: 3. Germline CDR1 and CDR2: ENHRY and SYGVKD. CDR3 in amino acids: CAISERTGTYEQYF. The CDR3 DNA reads TGTGCCATCAGTGAGAGGACAGGAACCTACGAGCAGTACTTC.

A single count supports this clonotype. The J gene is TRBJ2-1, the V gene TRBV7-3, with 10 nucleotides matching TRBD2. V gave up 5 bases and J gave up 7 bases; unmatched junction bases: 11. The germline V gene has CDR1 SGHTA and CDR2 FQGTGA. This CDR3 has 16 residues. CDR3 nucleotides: TGTGCCAGCAGCCCGGTAGCGGGAGGTTCCTTGAATGAGCAGTTCTTC. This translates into CASSPVAGGSLNEQFF.